This T cell receptor beta chain was sequenced in a study of T cells in Graves' hyperthyroidism and ophthalmopathy. In its sample, this clonotype was seen many times. TCR beta CDR3 regions were amplified from RNA. The HTBI primer set was used in a first-round RT-PCR of the TCR CDR3. TCRdb re-analysed the multiplex PCR reads in MiXCR, keeping a single row per CDR3 protein. The profile covers roughly 420,000 distinct CDR3 sequences, with 15% to 19% appearing a single time and 7.5% to 8% taken by the ten largest. There are 12 residues in the CDR3. V lost 3 bases, J lost 6 bases, and 3 bases lay in between. The germline gives CDR1 SGHVS, CDR2 FQNEAQ. The study excluded patients with uncontrolled infection, other autoimmune disease, pregnancy or lactation.

The genes are TRBV7-8 and TRBJ1-6; D gene ambiguous. The sequence was collected from a woman aged 18-30 years with Graves' hyperthyroidism. Source material: blood. This CDR3 reads CASSFSNSPLHF. The CDR3 DNA is TGTGCCAGCAGCTTCAGTAATTCACCCCTCCACTTT.